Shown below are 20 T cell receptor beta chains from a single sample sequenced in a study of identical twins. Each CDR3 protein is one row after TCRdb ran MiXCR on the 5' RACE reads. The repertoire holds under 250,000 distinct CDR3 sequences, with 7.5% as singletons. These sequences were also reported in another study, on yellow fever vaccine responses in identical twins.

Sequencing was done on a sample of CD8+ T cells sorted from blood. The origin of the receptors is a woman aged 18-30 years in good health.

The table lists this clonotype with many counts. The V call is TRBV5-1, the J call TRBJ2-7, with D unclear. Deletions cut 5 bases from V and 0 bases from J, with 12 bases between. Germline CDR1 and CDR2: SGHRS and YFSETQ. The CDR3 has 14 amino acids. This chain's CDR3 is CASRLNGPSYEQYF. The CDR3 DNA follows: TGCGCCAGCAGATTGAATGGCCCCTCCTACGAGCAGTACTTC.

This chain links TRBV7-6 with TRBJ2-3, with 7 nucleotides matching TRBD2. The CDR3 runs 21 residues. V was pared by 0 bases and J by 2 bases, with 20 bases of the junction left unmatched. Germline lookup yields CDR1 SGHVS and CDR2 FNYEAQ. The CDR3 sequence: CASSLAVDTSSAGDYTDTQYF. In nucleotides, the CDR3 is TGTGCCAGCAGCTTAGCGGTAGACACATCCTCCGCGGGAGACTACACAGATACGCAGTATTTT.

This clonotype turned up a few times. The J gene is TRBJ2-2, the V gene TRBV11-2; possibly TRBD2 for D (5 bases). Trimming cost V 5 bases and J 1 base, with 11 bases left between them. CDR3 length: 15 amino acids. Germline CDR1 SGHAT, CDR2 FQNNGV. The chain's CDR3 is CASSRRLGNTGELFF. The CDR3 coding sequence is TGTGCCAGCAGCCGGAGGCTAGGGAACACCGGGGAGCTGTTTTTT.

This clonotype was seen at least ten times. The DNA for the CDR3 is TGTGCCACCAGTGACCCCGGGCAGGGAGGAGAGCAGTACTTC. Translation: CATSDPGQGGEQYF. V and J are TRBV24-1 and TRBJ2-7; the D gene is possibly TRBD2 (6 bases). V lost 4 bases to trimming and J lost 7 bases, with 16 bases between them. The V gene's germline CDR1 is KGHDR and CDR2 SFDVKD. The CDR3 totals 14 residues.

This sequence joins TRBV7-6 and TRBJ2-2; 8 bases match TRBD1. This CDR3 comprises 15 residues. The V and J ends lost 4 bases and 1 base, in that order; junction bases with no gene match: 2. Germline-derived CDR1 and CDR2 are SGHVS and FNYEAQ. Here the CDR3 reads CASSSGQENTGELFF. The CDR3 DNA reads TGTGCCAGCAGCTCGGGACAGGAGAACACCGGGGAGCTGTTTTTT.

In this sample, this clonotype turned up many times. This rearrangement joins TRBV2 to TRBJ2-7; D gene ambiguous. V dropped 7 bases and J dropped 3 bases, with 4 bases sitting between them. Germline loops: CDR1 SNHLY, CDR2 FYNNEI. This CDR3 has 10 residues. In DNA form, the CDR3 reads TGTGCCAGCATCGGCTACGAGCAGTACTTC. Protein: CASIGYEQYF.

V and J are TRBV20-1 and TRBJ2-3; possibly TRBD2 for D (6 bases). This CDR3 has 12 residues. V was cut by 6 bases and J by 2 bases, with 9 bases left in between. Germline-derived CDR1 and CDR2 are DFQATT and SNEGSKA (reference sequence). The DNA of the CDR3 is TGCAGTGCGGACTACCACACAGATACGCAGTATTTT. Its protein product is CSADYHTDTQYF.

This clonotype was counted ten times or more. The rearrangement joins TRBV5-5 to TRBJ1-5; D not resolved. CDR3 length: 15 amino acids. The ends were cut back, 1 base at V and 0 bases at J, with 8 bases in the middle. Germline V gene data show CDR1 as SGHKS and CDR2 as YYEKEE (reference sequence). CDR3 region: CASSLYGDSNQPQHF. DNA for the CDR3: TGTGCCAGCAGCTTGTACGGAGATAGCAATCAGCCCCAGCATTTT. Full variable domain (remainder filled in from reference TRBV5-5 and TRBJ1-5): DAGVTQSPTHLIKTRGQQVTLRCSPISGHKSVSWYQQVLGQGPQFIFQYYEKEERGRGNFPDRFSARQFPNYSSELNVNALLLGDSALYLCASSLYGDSNQPQHFGDGTRLSIL.

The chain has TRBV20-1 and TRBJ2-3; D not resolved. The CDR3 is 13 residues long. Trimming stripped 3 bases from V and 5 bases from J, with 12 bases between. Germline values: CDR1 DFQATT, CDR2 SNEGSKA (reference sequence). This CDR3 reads CSARGEIEDTQYF. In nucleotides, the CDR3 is TGCAGTGCTAGGGGCGAAATTGAAGATACGCAGTATTTT.

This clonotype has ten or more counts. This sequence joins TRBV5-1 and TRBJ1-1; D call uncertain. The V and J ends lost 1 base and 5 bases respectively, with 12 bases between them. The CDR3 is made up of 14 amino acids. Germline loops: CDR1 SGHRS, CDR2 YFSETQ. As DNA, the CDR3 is TGCGCCAGCAGCTTGTCCGGTGGGGATACTGAAGCTTTCTTT. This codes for CASSLSGGDTEAFF.

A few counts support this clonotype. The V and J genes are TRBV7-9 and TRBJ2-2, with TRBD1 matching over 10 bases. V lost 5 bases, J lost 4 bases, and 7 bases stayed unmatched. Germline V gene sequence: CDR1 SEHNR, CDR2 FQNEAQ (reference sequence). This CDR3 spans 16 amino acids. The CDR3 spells CASSHRDRGATGELFF. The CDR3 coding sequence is TGTGCCAGCAGCCACCGGGACAGGGGAGCCACCGGGGAGCTGTTTTTT. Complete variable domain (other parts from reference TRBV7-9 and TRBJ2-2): DTGVSQNPRHKITKRGQNVTFRCDPISEHNRLYWYRQTLGQGPEFLTYFQNEAQLEKSRLLSDRFSAERPKGSFSTLEIQRTEQGDSAMYLCASSHRDRGATGELFFGEGSRLTVL.

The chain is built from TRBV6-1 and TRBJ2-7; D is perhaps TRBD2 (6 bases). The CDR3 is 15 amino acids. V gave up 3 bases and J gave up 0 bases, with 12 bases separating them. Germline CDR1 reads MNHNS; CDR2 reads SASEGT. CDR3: CASSDGGSFSYEQYF. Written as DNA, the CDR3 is TGTGCCAGCAGTGATGGGGGGTCCTTCTCCTACGAGCAGTACTTC.

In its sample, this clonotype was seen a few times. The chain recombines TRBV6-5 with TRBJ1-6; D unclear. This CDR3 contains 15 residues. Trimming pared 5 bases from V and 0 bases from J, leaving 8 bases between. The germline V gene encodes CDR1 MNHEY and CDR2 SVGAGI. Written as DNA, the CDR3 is TGTGCCAGCAGTACCGATAGCTCCTATAATTCACCCCTCCACTTT. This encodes CASSTDSSYNSPLHF.

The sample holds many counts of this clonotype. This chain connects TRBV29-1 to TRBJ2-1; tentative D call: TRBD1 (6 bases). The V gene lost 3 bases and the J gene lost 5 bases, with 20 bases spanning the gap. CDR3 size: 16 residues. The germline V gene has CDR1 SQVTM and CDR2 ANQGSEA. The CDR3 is CSVDGHRDTRHNEQFF. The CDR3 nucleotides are TGCAGCGTTGATGGGCACCGGGACACCCGACACAATGAGCAGTTCTTC.

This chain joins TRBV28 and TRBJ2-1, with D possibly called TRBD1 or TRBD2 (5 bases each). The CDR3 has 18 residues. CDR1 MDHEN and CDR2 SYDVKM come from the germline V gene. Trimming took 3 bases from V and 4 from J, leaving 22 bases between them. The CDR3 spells CASSFFSRRDRGYNEQFF. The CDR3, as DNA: TGTGCCAGCAGTTTTTTTTCCCGCCGGGACCGGGGTTACAATGAGCAGTTCTTC. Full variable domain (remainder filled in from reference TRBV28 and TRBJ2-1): DVKVTQSSRYLVKRTGEKVFLECVQDMDHENMFWYRQDPGLGLRLIYFSYDVKMKEKGDIPEGYSVSREKKERFSLILESASTNQTSMYLCASSFFSRRDRGYNEQFFGPGTRLTVL.

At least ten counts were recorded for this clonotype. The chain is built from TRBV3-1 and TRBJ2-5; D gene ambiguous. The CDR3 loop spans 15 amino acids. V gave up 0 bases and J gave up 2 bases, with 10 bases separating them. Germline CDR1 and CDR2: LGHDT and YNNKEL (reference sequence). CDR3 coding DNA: TGTGCCAGCAGCCAAGATTTGTACCAACAAGAGACCCAGTACTTC. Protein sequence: CASSQDLYQQETQYF.

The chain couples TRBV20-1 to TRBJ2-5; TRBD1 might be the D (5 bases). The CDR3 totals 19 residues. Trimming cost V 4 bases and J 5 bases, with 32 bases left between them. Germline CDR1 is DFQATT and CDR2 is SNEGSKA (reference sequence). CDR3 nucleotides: TGCAGTGCTAATCACCCGACAACCCAGACCGGACAAAGGTCGGAGACCCAGTACTTC. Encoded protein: CSANHPTTQTGQRSETQYF.

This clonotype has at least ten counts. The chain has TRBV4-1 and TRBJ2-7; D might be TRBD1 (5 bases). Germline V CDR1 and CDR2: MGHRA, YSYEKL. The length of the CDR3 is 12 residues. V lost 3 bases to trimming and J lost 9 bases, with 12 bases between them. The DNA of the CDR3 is TGCGCCAGCAGCCATTCAGGGTCCTCGCAGTACTTC. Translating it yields CASSHSGSSQYF.

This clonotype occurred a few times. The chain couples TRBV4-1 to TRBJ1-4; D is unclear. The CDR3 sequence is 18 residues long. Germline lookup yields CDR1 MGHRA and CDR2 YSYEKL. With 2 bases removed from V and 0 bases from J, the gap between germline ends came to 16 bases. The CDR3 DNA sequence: TGCGCCAGCAGCCAAAGGTATGAAGACCGCGCAACTAATGAAAAACTGTTTTTT. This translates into CASSQRYEDRATNEKLFF.

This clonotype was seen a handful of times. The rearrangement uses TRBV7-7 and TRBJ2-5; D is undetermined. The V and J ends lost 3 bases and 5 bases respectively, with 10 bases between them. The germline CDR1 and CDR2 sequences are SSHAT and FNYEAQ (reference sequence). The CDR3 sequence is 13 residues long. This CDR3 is CASSFSLGETQYF. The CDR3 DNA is TGTGCCAGCAGCTTTTCTTTGGGGGAGACCCAGTACTTC.